This T cell receptor (beta chain) was observed in a study of cytomegalovirus exposure and HLA in healthy donors. Study results and limitations: Highly shared sequence variants in one cluster were likely a sequencing artifact. Confirmation was obtained in vitro that a few CMV-associated chains are specific for CMV antigens. Reportedly, TCR beta sequences accurately predicted HLA-A and HLA-B alleles in most subjects.

Per the germline V gene, CDR1 is ENHRY and CDR2 is SYGVKD. V lost 3 bases, J lost 4 bases, and 2 bases stayed unmatched. The CDR3 loop spans 13 amino acids. Use of 60 Vbeta and 13 Jbeta primers characterized the PCR. The data were produced by immunoSEQ multiplex PCR, yet TCRdb's version contains in-frame clones alone and is incomplete. The top ten hold 2% to 2.5% of the sample, which has 150,000 to 180,000 clones, less than 80% seen once. With regard to this clone: Its antigen is not known.

The chain joins TRBV10-3 to TRBJ1-2, with TRBD1 matching over 7 bases. The TCR was taken from a man under 40 in good health and CMV-seronegative. The sample consisted of PBMCs. The CDR3 region is CAISEGGLYGYTF. CDR3 coding DNA: TGTGCCATCAGTGAAGGGGGCCTCTATGGCTACACCTTC.